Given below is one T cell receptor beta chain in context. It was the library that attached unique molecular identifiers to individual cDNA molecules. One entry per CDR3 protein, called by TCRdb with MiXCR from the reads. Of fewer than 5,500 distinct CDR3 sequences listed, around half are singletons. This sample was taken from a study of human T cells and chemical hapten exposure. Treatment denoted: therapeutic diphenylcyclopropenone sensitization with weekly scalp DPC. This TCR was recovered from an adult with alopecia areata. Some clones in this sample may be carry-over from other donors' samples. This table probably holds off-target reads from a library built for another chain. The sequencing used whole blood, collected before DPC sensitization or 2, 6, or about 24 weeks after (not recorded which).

The CDR3 bases are TGTGCCAGCACCTTTCGGGCCCCTCCTTTCAATGAGCAGTTCTTC. Translating it yields CASTFRAPPFNEQFF. The V gene is TRBV7-2, the J gene TRBJ2-1; D gene ambiguous. In germline, CDR1 is SGHTA, CDR2 FQGNSA. Between the trimmed V and J ends, which lost 7 bases and 6 bases, there was a span of 19 bases. The CDR3 has 15 residues.